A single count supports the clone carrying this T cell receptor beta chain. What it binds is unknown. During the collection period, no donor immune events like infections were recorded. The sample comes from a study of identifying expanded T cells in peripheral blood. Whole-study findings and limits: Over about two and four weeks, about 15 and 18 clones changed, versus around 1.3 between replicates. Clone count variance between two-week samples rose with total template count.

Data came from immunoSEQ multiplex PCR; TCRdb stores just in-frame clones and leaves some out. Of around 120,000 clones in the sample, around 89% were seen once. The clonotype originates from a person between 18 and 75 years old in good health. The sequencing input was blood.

CDR3 coding DNA: TGTGCCAGCAGCGCTTCCCGAGGGGGACTGCAAGAGACCCAGTACTTC. Protein: CASSASRGGLQETQYF. The chain carries TRBV9 and TRBJ2-5; D is tentatively TRBD1 or TRBD2 (6 bases each). The CDR3 runs to 16 residues. Germline values: CDR1 SGDLS, CDR2 YYNGEE. V lost 3 bases and J 2 bases, leaving 17 bases between the germline ends.